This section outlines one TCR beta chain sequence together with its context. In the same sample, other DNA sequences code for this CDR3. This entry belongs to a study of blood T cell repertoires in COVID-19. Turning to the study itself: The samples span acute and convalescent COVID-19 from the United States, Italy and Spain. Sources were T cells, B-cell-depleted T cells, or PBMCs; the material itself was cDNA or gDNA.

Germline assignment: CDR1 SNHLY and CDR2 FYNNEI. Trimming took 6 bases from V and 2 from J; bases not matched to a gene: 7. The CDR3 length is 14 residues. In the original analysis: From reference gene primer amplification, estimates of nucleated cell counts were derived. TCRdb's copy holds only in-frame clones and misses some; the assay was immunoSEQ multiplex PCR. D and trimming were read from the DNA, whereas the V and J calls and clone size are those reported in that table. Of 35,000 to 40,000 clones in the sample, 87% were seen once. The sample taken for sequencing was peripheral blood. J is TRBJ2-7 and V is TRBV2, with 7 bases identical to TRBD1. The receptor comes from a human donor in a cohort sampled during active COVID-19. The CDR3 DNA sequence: TGTGCCAGCAGAGACACACAGGGGACCTACGAGCAGTACTTC. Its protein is CASRDTQGTYEQYF.